This T cell receptor (beta chain) emerged from a study of CD8 T cells in ankylosing spondylitis. The TCR beta libraries were generated through quantitative 5'-RACE incorporating molecular barcodes. MiXCR was run by TCRdb on the 5' RACE reads, yielding one entry per CDR3 protein. The data show about 240,000 distinct CDR3 sequences, with over 8.5% seen just once and under 7.5% held by the top ten. V was cut by 2 bases and J by 0 bases, with 14 bases left in between. Germline CDR1 is MNHEY and CDR2 is SVGEGT. This CDR3 region has 16 residues. Study outcomes and limitations: Disease-linked clones proved CD8+ and comparatively uncommon in peripheral blood. Made up of about eight highly homologous variants, a TCR beta motif appeared characteristic of ankylosing spondylitis blood.

This clonotype was counted many times. The antigen is undetermined. What was sequenced was blood, either unsorted or a sorted T cell fraction (not recorded which). The chain carries TRBV6-2 or TRBV6-3 and TRBJ2-7; no reliable D call. The receptor was isolated from a male donor with ankylosing spondylitis or in good health (not recorded which). CDR3 nucleotide sequence: TGTGCCAGCAGTTACACCTCTGACTCAAGCTCCTACGAGCAGTACTTC. Translation: CASSYTSDSSSYEQYF.